Below, 5 T cell receptor beta chains from the same sample are listed, as sequenced in a study of blood T cell repertoires in COVID-19. Measured with immunoSEQ multiplex PCR; TCRdb has only the in-frame clones, and not every one. Among a few hundred thousand clones listed, about 90% were seen once. The sample comprised PBMCs or T cells enriched from blood (not recorded which). The source is a young woman who had recovered from COVID-19.

The chain employs TRBV9 and TRBJ2-7; possibly TRBD2 for D (6 bases). The CDR3 covers 13 residues. Germline CDR1 is SGDLS and CDR2 is YYNGEE. Trimming took 0 bases from V and 5 from J, leaving 9 bases between them. CDR3 protein: CASSVAAGHEQYF. The CDR3 DNA is TGTGCCAGCAGCGTAGCGGCGGGGCACGAGCAGTACTTC.

This rearrangement joins TRBV9 to TRBJ2-7; TRBD2 matches 7 bases. With V trimmed by 4 bases and J by 0 bases, 10 bases remained unmatched. The length of the CDR3 is 16 residues. The germline gives CDR1 SGDLS, CDR2 YYNGEE. The CDR3 DNA is TGTGCCAGCAGCCCGTCGGGCGGGGGACTCTCCTACGAGCAGTACTTC. Amino acids: CASSPSGGGLSYEQYF.

The rearrangement links TRBV19 to TRBJ2-3; tentatively, D is TRBD2 (5 bases). There are 16 residues in the CDR3. Trimming removed 4 bases at V and 4 bases at J, with 18 bases between. The germline V gene encodes CDR1 LNHDA and CDR2 SQIVND (reference sequence). CDR3 residues: CASSTQGRGLPDTQYF. The CDR3 DNA follows: TGTGCCAGTAGTACCCAAGGGCGAGGGTTACCAGATACGCAGTATTTT.

This sequence joins TRBV7-8 and TRBJ1-5; maybe TRBD1 (5 bases). CDR3 length equals 12 residues. Germline-derived CDR1 and CDR2 are SGHVS and FQNEAQ. V was pared by 5 bases and J by 6 bases, with 8 bases between. The CDR3 DNA is TGTGCCAGCAGCCGTGACAGTCAGCCCCAGCATTTT. This gives the protein CASSRDSQPQHF.

This clone has only one observation. This chain links TRBV5-4 with TRBJ2-3, with TRBD2 identical over 11 bases. Unmatched junction bases numbered 13, after V lost 4 bases and J lost 0 bases. CDR1 is SGHNT, CDR2 YYREEE, per germline (reference sequence). The CDR3 sequence is 19 residues long. CDR3 in amino acids: CASSPGTSGVRSSTDTQYF. CDR3 nucleotide sequence: TGTGCCAGCAGCCCCGGGACTAGCGGCGTACGCTCTAGCACAGATACGCAGTATTTT.